This T cell receptor beta chain was observed in a study of neoadjuvant nivolumab and ipilimumab in lung cancer. The method was immunoSEQ multiplex PCR; TCRdb's version includes in-frame clones alone and lacks a portion of them. This table holds approximately 9,000 clones, around 82% found once. Findings and limits, study-wide: Blood richness before therapy tracked richness in tumors resected after neoadjuvant therapy. Only two of four nivolumab-treated tumors gained richness and clonality by surgery. Resected tumors had greater TCR richness and clonality than uninvolved lung.

The CDR3 consists of 13 residues. J gave up 4 bases and V 4 bases, and 0 bases lay outside the gene matches. Per the germline V gene, CDR1 is SEHNR and CDR2 is FQNEAQ (reference sequence). This clone showed up just once. What it binds is not known. The sequences come from tumor tissue, collected after neoadjuvant nivolumab, alone or with ipilimumab, at or shortly before surgery. The chain is built from TRBV7-9 and TRBJ2-5, with 10 bases fitting TRBD2. The source is an adult with non-small cell lung cancer. The CDR3 coding sequence is TGTGCCAGCAGCTCTAGCGGGGGAGAGACCCAGTACTTC. This gives the protein CASSSSGGETQYF.